This T cell receptor (beta chain) was documented in a study of blood T cells in healthy people across ages. Caucasian individuals from Russia who were healthy and aged 6 to 90 acted as donors. General observations from the study: Versus aged donors, long-lived donors had higher diversity and more naive CD4+ cells.

Germline CDR1 and CDR2: MNHNY and SVGAGI (reference sequence). CDR3 length equals 17 residues. J was trimmed by 4 bases and V by 2 bases; bases with no gene match: 9. PCR was performed a second time for 7 to 11 cycles using a sample-barcoded 5' primer and a J-beta primer mix. Every single cDNA molecule received a tag from a template-switch adaptor with 12 random nucleotides. Each CDR3 protein gets one entry after TCRdb re-called the 5' RACE reads with MiXCR. The sample includes roughly 1.7 million distinct CDR3 sequences, around 35% seen only once; the top ten take about 10%. This clonotype showed up just a few times. Antigen unknown.

Sequenced material: blood. This receptor was taken from a woman aged 25 to 39 in good health. This chain connects TRBV6-6 to TRBJ2-1; 9 nucleotides agree with TRBD2. The CDR3 loop reads CASSYRLAGALYNEQFF. CDR3 nucleotides: TGTGCCAGCAGTTACCGATTAGCGGGGGCCCTGTACAATGAGCAGTTCTTC.